These T cell receptor beta chains were read from a single sample in a study of shared clonotypes between healthy human individuals. Sequencing used immunoSEQ multiplex PCR; TCRdb keeps in-frame clones, though not all of them. The repertoire holds about 2.1 million clones, with 80% to 95% as singletons. Sample: naive CD8+ T cells from PBMCs. These receptors all come from a man between 18 and 29 years old in good health. Some clones in this sample may be carry-over from other donors' samples. The CDR3 runs from the conserved cysteine through the conserved F or W. D genes are given only for firm matches. Clone size is not always given. Where it is, it says once, few, many or a class for expanded clones.

v_gene	len	abundance	d_gene	j_gene	CDR3nt	CDR3aa
TRBV10-3	16	NA	NA	TRBJ2-2	TGTGCCACCGAGGGAACAGTGGGAGGGGGCACCGGGGAGCTGTTTTTT	CATEGTVGGGTGELFF
TRBV28	15	NA	NA	TRBJ2-1	TGTGCCAGCAGATTAAAAATTAGCTCCTACAATGAGCAGTTCTTC	CASRLKISSYNEQFF
TRBV11-2	13	NA	TRBD1	TRBJ2-3	TGTGCCAGCAGTCTTTCGGACAGGGCTACGCAGTATTTT	CASSLSDRATQYF
TRBV19	12	few	NA	TRBJ1-4	TGTGCCAGTAGCAACTCAGGGGAAAAACTGTTTTTT	CASSNSGEKLFF
TRBV30	12	NA	NA	TRBJ2-7	TGTGCCTGGAGTGTCGGCCGGTACGAGCAGTACTTC	CAWSVGRYEQYF
TRBV6-5	14	NA	NA	TRBJ2-7	TGTGCCAGCAGTTACTCTAGACAGAGATACGAGCAGTACTTC	CASSYSRQRYEQYF
TRBV15	15	NA	NA	TRBJ1-5	TGTGCCACCAGCAGAGTCAGATTTGGCAATCAGCCCCAGCATTTT	CATSRVRFGNQPQHF
TRBV7-9	14	NA	NA	TRBJ1-5	TGTGCCAGCAGCCACGGACAGACACATCAGCCCCAGCATTTT	CASSHGQTHQPQHF
TRBV4-3	17	NA	NA	TRBJ2-1	TGCGCCAGCAGCCAAGTGGGGGAGCCAAGCTCCTACAATGAGCAGTTCTTC	CASSQVGEPSSYNEQFF
TRBV27	14	NA	TRBD1	TRBJ1-1	TGTGCCAGCAGAGAAGGGACAGTTAACACTGAAGCTTTCTTT	CASREGTVNTEAFF
TRBV28	12	NA	NA	TRBJ1-1	TGTGCCAGCATCCAAGACTTCCAGGAGGCTTTCTTT	CASIQDFQEAFF
TRBV13	15	NA	NA	TRBJ2-1	TGTGCCAGCAGCTTGGGACGGAAGCCGCTCAATGAGCAGTTCTTC	CASSLGRKPLNEQFF
TRBV27	14	NA	NA	TRBJ2-5	TGTGCCAGCAGTTTAGGAGGGGCCGGGGAGACCCAGTACTTC	CASSLGGAGETQYF
TRBV7-9	13	NA	NA	TRBJ1-2	TGTGCCAGCAGCTTAGAGGACAGAGTCGGCTACACCTTC	CASSLEDRVGYTF
TRBV27	16	NA	NA	TRBJ2-7	TGTGCCAGCAGTTTATCAGTCAGGCACAGGGCGGTCGAGCAGTACTTC	CASSLSVRHRAVEQYF
TRBV6-5	16	NA	TRBD2	TRBJ2-7	TGTGCCAGCAGTTTTAGTTCGGGAGGGGTTACCTACGAGCAGTACTTC	CASSFSSGGVTYEQYF